What follows describes a single TCR beta chain. This clone appeared many times. Its specific antigen is unknown. Base qualities are missing; no much larger clone stands one base away. Its CDR3 holds 18 amino acids, cysteine through phenylalanine. Only CDR3 DNA is held: 54 bases, read in frame from base 1. V has 5 bases trimmed and J has 0 bases trimmed; junction bases matching no gene number 14. As encoded in the germline V gene, CDR1 is SGHTA while CDR2 is FQGTGA. This sample is part of a study of Ad26.COV2.S vaccination and SARS-CoV-2 variants (dated by TCRdb to the early 2020s). Study-wide context: Donors in the vaccine arm were drawn from COV1001, a phase I-IIa trial of Ad26.COV2.S in healthy adults that was multicentre, randomized, double-blind and placebo-controlled. The TCR-sequenced set comprised approximately 32 samples: approximately 19 Ad26.COV2.S vaccine recipients, 5 placebo recipients and 8 SARS-CoV-2 convalescent individuals. Ad26.COV2.S was given intramuscularly at 5x10^10 or 1x10^11 viral particles, as a single shot or as two shots 56 days apart. Throughout the experiments and outcome assessment, investigators stayed blinded to trial group allocation. TCRbeta repertoire sequencing was used to assess the specificity and breadth of SARS-CoV-2-reactive T cell receptors after Ad26.COV2.S vaccination. Trial participants were randomized into five groups of five: low-dose or high-dose Ad26.COV2.S given once or twice, or placebo on both occasions.

Per the publication, the treatment or condition label means: around 19 received Ad26.COV2.S at low or high dose, single or two shots; about five received placebo; per-sample allocation not given. For vaccine and placebo recipients, the sequenced repertoires came from samples collected on day 63 after the first injection. Between 29 July and 7 August 2020, Cohort 1b enrolled 25 adults aged 18-55 years at one site in Boston, USA. Ad26.COV2.S was a replication-incompetent adenovirus type 26 vector that expressed a prefusion-stabilized SARS-CoV-2 spike protein derived from the original Wuhan strain. Study-wide findings and limitations: Compared with placebo recipients, Ad26.COV2.S recipients showed higher spike-specific TCR breadth (P = 0.0014). Substantial breadth of spike-specific CD8+ and CD4+ T cell responses was reported after vaccination. The authors noted that total T cell responses may have been underestimated by the TCR breadth and depth analyses. Vaccine and placebo recipients had similar non-spike TCR breadth, a finding consistent with the vaccine containing only spike. The study lacked the statistical power to compare responses across vaccine doses or regimens.

The immunoSEQ Assay was used to sequence TCRbeta CDR3 regions. After extraction, genomic DNA underwent amplification by bias-controlled multiplex PCR, followed by high-throughput sequencing. Turning to the authors' computational methods: To quantify the absolute abundance of each unique TCRbeta CDR3 region, sequences were collapsed and filtered. Usable DNA was measured by amplifying reference genes present in all nucleated cells, and TCRbeta template counts were normalized to that usable DNA to estimate T cell fraction. Repertoire TCRs were annotated as SARS-CoV-2-specific by exact matching of V gene, CDR3 amino acid sequence and J gene to a known reactive TCR set. MIRA supplied the reference SARS-CoV-2 TCR set, which was filtered for enrichment in COVID-19-positive ImmuneCODE repertoires so that public or cross-reactive TCRs were removed. Drawing on the MIRA antigens, annotated TCRs were analysed further at the level of specific ORF or position within ORF. Breadth was defined as the number of annotated unique rearrangements divided by the total number of unique productive rearrangements, and depth was defined as the summed frequency of the annotated unique rearrangements. Two-sided Wilcoxon rank-sum tests were used to compare TCR breadth between groups. TCRdb re-hosts the immuneACCESS table, in-frame sequences only. Its copies lack some clones; in the studies checked, an unresolved V gene accounts for under half of them, and the cause for the rest is not known. V and J calls and clone size are copied from that table; D and trimming were computed from the DNA. The sample yields more than 300,000 clones; over 80% were counted once. Approximately 2.1% of the sample lies in the top ten.

Sequencing was performed on peripheral blood, taken in a trial of Ad26.COV2.S vaccine versus placebo. This TCR was sampled from a person aged 18-60 years who received the Ad26.COV2.S COVID-19 vaccine or a placebo. This sequence uses TRBV7-3 and TRBJ1-1; the junction holds 8 bases that match TRBD1. The nucleotides read TGTGCCAGCAGCGCATTCCTCCGGGACAGGTCATTGAACACTGAAGCTTTCTTT. This codes for CASSAFLRDRSLNTEAFF.